This paragraph covers one TCR beta chain sequence. What it recognizes is unknown. The sample comes from a study of cytomegalovirus exposure and HLA in healthy donors. Primers: 60 Vbeta forward and 13 Jbeta reverse. In the authors' methods: A later analysis tallied about 80 million unique TCR beta chains, 9 million to 12 million of them shared. Here immunoSEQ multiplex PCR was the method, and the copy in TCRdb shows in-frame clones only, minus some. From that table come the V and J calls and clone size; the DNA was used to work out D and trimming. The table includes around 200,000 clones, approximately 86% detected once. General study findings and limits: In a later analysis, TCR beta V- and J-gene trimming showed a link to a missense DCLRE1C variant. Some public TCRs appeared in many individuals, while most sequences were rare.

The sequence was obtained from a woman in her thirties in good health and CMV-seronegative. Sequences were obtained from PBMCs.

CDR3 sequence (DNA): TGTGCCACCATGAGACAGGTAGGCACAGATACGCAGTATTTT. The encoded protein is CATMRQVGTDTQYF. The chain combines TRBV27 with TRBJ2-3; D is perhaps TRBD1 (6 bases). Germline values: CDR1 MNHEY, CDR2 SMNVEV (reference sequence). The CDR3 is 14 amino acids. V lost 10 bases to trimming and J lost 1 base, with 15 bases between them.